This record looks at one T cell receptor (beta chain) sequence and its context. Its antigen is as yet unknown. TCRdb fed the 5' RACE reads into MiXCR, producing one record per CDR3 protein. Of 220,000 or so distinct CDR3 sequences in the sample, roughly 18% are singletons; the top ten hold approximately 42%. These data belong to a study of CD8 T cells in ankylosing spondylitis. Findings and limits, study-wide: Relatively rare in peripheral blood, disease-linked clones were also CD8+. There was a TCR beta motif, made of several highly homologous variants, that appeared characteristic of ankylosing spondylitis blood. Before this, some motif variants had been reported in reactive arthritis synovial fluid and blood.

CDR1 and CDR2 from the germline V gene are MGHRA and YSYEKL. V lost 1 base and J 0 bases, leaving 3 bases between the germline ends. The CDR3 has 13 amino acids. The source of this sequence is a male donor with ankylosing spondylitis. Sequencing used blood, either unsorted or a sorted T cell fraction (not recorded which). The chain employs TRBV4-1 and TRBJ2-5; D is uncertain. The CDR3 region has the DNA TGCGCCAGCAGCCAAGTCGACCAAGAGACCCAGTACTTC. Its protein is CASSQVDQETQYF.